The sequence of this T cell receptor (beta chain) was determined in a study of shared clonotypes between healthy human individuals. This CDR3 comprises 15 residues. Germline CDR1 reads SNHLY; CDR2 reads FYNNEI. V was pared by 7 bases and J by 5 bases, with 7 bases of the junction left unmatched. The protocol was immunoSEQ multiplex PCR, while the TCRdb copy is restricted to in-frame clones and leaves out a portion. The table shows 2,500,000 or so clones, with roughly nine tenths occurring only once. About this clone: Its antigen is as yet unknown.

The study, taken as a whole, reports: Across subsets, estimated richness was generally greater for naive than for memory populations.

The rearrangement links TRBV2 to TRBJ2-5; 13 nucleotides align to TRBD2. Sequencing was performed on naive CD4+ T cells sorted from blood. This sample's subset: CD45RA+ positively selected. The sequence derives from a man younger than 35 in good health. CDR3 in DNA: TGTGCCAGCAAATTTTGGACTAGCGGGAGTGAGACCCAGTACTTC. It yields the protein CASKFWTSGSETQYF. The whole variable domain, filled in from reference TRBV2 and TRBJ2-5, reads EPEVTQTPSHQVTQMGQEVILRCVPISNHLYFYWYRQILGQKVEFLVSFYNNEISEKSEIFDDQFSVERPDGSNFTLKIRSTKLEDSAMYFCASKFWTSGSETQYFGPGTRLLVL.